This entry lists 9 T cell receptor beta chains sequenced from one sample in a study of blood T cells in healthy people across ages. Alongside a J-beta primer mix, a sample-barcoded 5' primer served in a second PCR lasting about 7 to 11 cycles. TCRdb passed the 5' RACE reads through MiXCR, listing each CDR3 protein once. The table records nearly 1 million distinct CDR3 sequences, just over 50% of them present only once. What was sequenced was blood. The receptors originated from an older woman in good health.

The chain recombines TRBV9 with TRBJ2-3; D unresolved. The germline CDR1 and CDR2 sequences are SGDLS and YYNGEE. V gave up 0 bases and J gave up 7 bases, with 18 bases separating them. The CDR3 spans 16 residues. The CDR3 sequence is CASSVDVVAHMNTQYF. The DNA for the CDR3 is TGTGCCAGCAGCGTAGACGTAGTAGCACACATGAATACGCAGTATTTT.

This clonotype occurred many times. The rearrangement joins TRBV9 to TRBJ2-6; no reliable D call. This CDR3 is 14 amino acids long. The germline gives CDR1 SGDLS, CDR2 YYNGEE. The V end lost 2 bases, the J end lost 0 bases, and 3 bases lay between the germline ends. CDR3: CASSVLSGANVLTF. In DNA, the CDR3 is TGTGCCAGCAGCGTCCTCTCTGGGGCCAACGTCCTGACTTTC.

In its sample, this clonotype was seen a few times. This sequence joins TRBV25-1 and TRBJ1-2; the match to TRBD1 covers 7 bases. In germline, CDR1 is MGHDK, CDR2 SYGVNS. The CDR3 loop spans 15 amino acids. J gave up 4 bases and V 4 bases, and 9 bases lay outside the gene matches. Written as DNA, the CDR3 is TGTGCCAGCAGTGTGGAGGGGGCCCCAGTCTATGGCTACACCTTC. Translated, it gives CASSVEGAPVYGYTF.

This clonotype was recorded a few times. This chain uses TRBV4-1 with TRBJ2-1; D is possibly TRBD1 (6 bases). Germline CDR1 is MGHRA and CDR2 is YSYEKL. Trimming took off 1 base at V and 5 bases at J, with 12 bases between the two ends. This CDR3 has 15 residues. The DNA of the CDR3 is TGCGCCAGCAGCCAAGGACAGGTTCTACACAATGAGCAGTTCTTC. This codes for CASSQGQVLHNEQFF.

The V gene is TRBV7-7, the J gene TRBJ2-5, with TRBD1 as a possible D gene (6 bases). Looked up from germline, CDR1 is SSHAT and CDR2 is FNYEAQ (reference sequence). Trimming took off 0 bases at V and 4 bases at J, with 6 bases between the two ends. The CDR3 runs to 13 residues. CDR3 amino acids: CASSLAQGETQYF. The DNA for the CDR3 is TGTGCCAGCAGCTTAGCACAGGGAGAGACCCAGTACTTC.

The genes are TRBV29-1 and TRBJ2-7; D tentatively reads TRBD1 or TRBD2 (5 bases each). V was trimmed by 3 bases and J by 4 bases, leaving 13 bases between them. The CDR3 is 13 amino acids. Germline V CDR1 and CDR2: SQVTM, ANQGSEA. The CDR3 is CSVEGTPAYEQYF. The DNA of the CDR3 is TGCAGCGTTGAGGGGACCCCTGCGTACGAGCAGTACTTC.

This clonotype showed up just a few times. The chain carries TRBV3-1 and TRBJ2-6; D is possibly TRBD1 (5 bases). The germline V gene encodes CDR1 LGHDT and CDR2 YNNKEL (reference sequence). V was cut by 0 bases and J by 3 bases, with 15 bases left in between. The CDR3 extends over 18 amino acids. Here the CDR3 DNA reads TGTGCCAGCAGCCAAGAGGGGCGGAAAGGTAGTGGGGCCAACGTCCTGACTTTC. Encoded protein: CASSQEGRKGSGANVLTF.

This clonotype was counted only a few times. This sequence joins TRBV29-1 and TRBJ2-7; TRBD2 aligns across 12 bases. J gave up 6 bases and V 7 bases, and 10 bases lay outside the gene matches. Looked up from germline, CDR1 is SQVTM and CDR2 is ANQGSEA. The CDR3 is made up of 14 amino acids. In nucleotides, the CDR3 is TGCAGCGCCCAAACTAGCGGGAGGCGTCTCGAGCAGTACTTC. It codes for CSAQTSGRRLEQYF.

This clonotype has only a few counts. The rearrangement links TRBV9 to TRBJ1-2; D remains ambiguous. The CDR3 totals 17 residues. The germline gives CDR1 SGDLS, CDR2 YYNGEE. V lost 2 bases and J 4 bases, leaving 21 bases between the germline ends. CDR3 sequence (DNA): TGTGCCAGCAGCGTTTGGGGATCCGGGTTGGGTAGCTATGGCTACACCTTC. It is translated as CASSVWGSGLGSYGYTF.